This TCR beta chain was profiled in a study of blood T cell repertoires in COVID-19. Across the whole study: COVID-19 samples collected from the United States, Italy and Spain covered acute and convalescent phases. PBMCs, B-cell-depleted T cells, or T cells provided the cDNA or gDNA that made up the material.

Per the authors' pipeline: The authors estimated nucleated cell counts from reference gene primer amplification. Sequencing used immunoSEQ multiplex PCR; TCRdb keeps in-frame clones, though not all of them. That table furnishes V, J and clone size, whereas the DNA furnished D and trimming. Found here are roughly 170,000 clones, roughly 89% of them singletons; the top ten hold 0.88%. The sample was peripheral blood. This receptor was obtained from a woman between 18 and 29 years old who had recovered from COVID-19.

The CDR3 loop is CASSLAFSGGFYEQYF. Written as DNA, the CDR3 is TGTGCCAGCAGCTTGGCTTTTAGCGGGGGGTTCTACGAGCAGTACTTC. The rearrangement links TRBV5-5 to TRBJ2-7; 10 bases are a match to TRBD2. Germline-derived CDR1 and CDR2 are SGHKS and YYEKEE (reference sequence). This CDR3 has 16 residues. The V and J ends lost 0 bases and 3 bases, in that order; junction bases with no gene match: 6.